These 27 T cell receptor beta chains originate from one sample sequenced in a study of cytomegalovirus exposure and HLA in healthy donors. PCR involved 60 Vbeta and 13 Jbeta primers. The data were produced by immunoSEQ multiplex PCR, yet TCRdb's version contains in-frame clones alone and is incomplete. The table has fewer than 200,000 clones, around 78% seen once. The sequenced sample was PBMCs. These receptor sequences come from a woman aged 30 to 39 in good health and CMV-seropositive.

This chain's CDR3 is CASSLGRTGSYEQYF. The CDR3 nucleotides read TGTGCCAGCAGCCTAGGACGGACGGGATCCTACGAGCAGTACTTC. The genes are TRBV7-9 and TRBJ2-7; the D gene is possibly TRBD2 (5 bases). In germline, CDR1 is SEHNR, CDR2 FQNEAQ (reference sequence). The germline V and J ends were trimmed by 5 bases and 1 base, with 15 bases remaining between them. This CDR3 is 15 amino acids long.

The rearrangement joins TRBV9 to TRBJ2-2; D may be TRBD1 (5 bases). Per germline, CDR1 SGDLS and CDR2 YYNGEE. V lost 4 bases, J lost 2 bases, and 15 bases lay in between. The CDR3 spans 16 residues. The CDR3 nucleotides read TGTGCCAGCAGCTCTCGAAGTAGGGGTAACACCGGGGAGCTGTTTTTT. Protein product: CASSSRSRGNTGELFF.

The V call is TRBV7-3, the J call TRBJ2-1, with 8 positions matching TRBD2. The trim removed 2 bases at V and 7 bases at J, leaving 7 bases unmatched. CDR1 and CDR2 from the germline V gene are SGHTA and FQGTGA. The CDR3 consists of 15 residues. For the CDR3, the DNA is TGTGCCAGCAGCTTACGACGCGGGGGGTGGAATGAGCAGTTCTTC. Encoded protein: CASSLRRGGWNEQFF.

V usage is TRBV5-4 and J usage is TRBJ2-5; no clear D. Germline values: CDR1 SGHNT, CDR2 YYREEE (reference sequence). CDR3 length equals 14 residues. Trimming removed 0 bases from V and 3 bases from J, with 9 bases in between. The CDR3 loop is CASSLGASKETQYF. The CDR3, as DNA: TGTGCCAGCAGCTTGGGGGCCAGCAAAGAGACCCAGTACTTC.

V is TRBV29-1 and J is TRBJ2-2, with D perhaps matching TRBD1 (7 bases). Germline loops: CDR1 SQVTM, CDR2 ANQGSEA. V lost 6 bases to trimming and J lost 1 base, with 12 bases between them. This CDR3 spans 14 amino acids. The DNA of the CDR3 is TGCAGCGTGCGACAGGGAGGGAACACCGGGGAGCTGTTTTTT. Translation gives CSVRQGGNTGELFF.

The table lists this clone with a few counts. The rearrangement links TRBV19 to TRBJ1-5; D may be TRBD1 (6 bases). CDR1 LNHDA and CDR2 SQIVND come from the germline V gene (reference sequence). Between the trimmed V and J ends, which lost 6 bases and 8 bases, there was a span of 20 bases. The CDR3 totals 15 residues. This CDR3 is CASSPERQEWEPQHF. As DNA, the CDR3 is TGTGCCAGTAGCCCCGAGCGACAGGAGTGGGAGCCCCAGCATTTT. Using reference TRBV19 and TRBJ1-5 for the parts outside the CDR3, the full variable domain is DGGITQSPKYLFRKEGQNVTLSCEQNLNHDAMYWYRQDPGQGLRLIYYSQIVNDFQKGDIAEGYSVSREKKESFPLTVTSAQKNPTAFYLCASSPERQEWEPQHFGDGTRLSIL.

Notes on this clone: Relative to the germline gene, one junction end is altered; a read error may explain this. The gene calls are TRBV30 and TRBJ2-7; D is unclear. CDR3 length: 15 amino acids. In germline, CDR1 is GTSNPN, CDR2 SVGIG (reference sequence). Here the CDR3 reads CAWSVGGSATYEQCF. The CDR3 DNA sequence: TGTGCCTGGAGTGTCGGCGGCAGTGCTACCTACGAGCAGTGCTTC.

This chain joins TRBV13 and TRBJ1-1; tentatively, D is TRBD1 (5 bases). The length of the CDR3 is 14 residues. The germline CDR1 and CDR2 sequences are PRHDT and FYEKMQ (reference sequence). Trimming left V 3 bases short and J 4 bases short, with 12 bases between. CDR3 in DNA: TGTGCCAGCAGCTTCGGCAGGGTGAGCACTGAAGCTTTCTTT. Protein sequence: CASSFGRVSTEAFF. The entire variable domain, with the rest obtained from reference TRBV13 and TRBJ1-1, is as follows: AAGVIQSPRHLIKEKRETATLKCYPIPRHDTVYWYQQGPGQDPQFLISFYEKMQSDKGSIPDRFSAQQFSDYHSELNMSSLELGDSALYFCASSFGRVSTEAFFGQGTRLTVV.

This rearrangement joins TRBV6-5 to TRBJ1-2, with 7 bases fitting TRBD1. This CDR3 is built from 13 residues. Germline V gene lookup returns CDR1 MNHEY and CDR2 SVGAGI. V lost 6 bases to trimming and J lost 2 bases; unmatched junction nucleotides: 3. CDR3 sequence (DNA): TGTGCCAGCAGCCGGGACAGCAACTATGGCTACACCTTC. This translates into CASSRDSNYGYTF.

This chain joins TRBV6-5 and TRBJ1-2; tentative D call: TRBD1 (5 bases). The CDR3 is 15 amino acids. Germline V gives CDR1 MNHEY, CDR2 SVGAGI. V was trimmed by 2 bases and J by 1 base, leaving 11 bases between them. In DNA, the CDR3 is TGTGCCAGCAGTTACGACAGCTCCTTTAACTATGGCTACACCTTC. It codes for CASSYDSSFNYGYTF.

The rearrangement joins TRBV7-9 to TRBJ1-4; D is ambiguous. This CDR3 region has 16 residues. V lost 1 base to trimming and J lost 5 bases, with 14 bases between them. Germline V lookup: CDR1 SEHNR, CDR2 FQNEAQ (reference sequence). In DNA form, the CDR3 reads TGTGCCAGCAGCTTAGTTGGTAGCAGAAAAAATGAAAAACTGTTTTTT. It specifies CASSLVGSRKNEKLFF.

V is TRBV7-9 and J is TRBJ2-3; D remains unclear. V was cut by 6 bases and J by 1 base, with 17 bases left in between. There are 16 residues in the CDR3. Germline V CDR1 and CDR2: SEHNR, FQNEAQ (reference sequence). The CDR3 here is CASSFKVSSGTDTQYF. CDR3 sequence (DNA): TGTGCCAGCAGTTTCAAAGTTTCTTCGGGCACAGATACGCAGTATTTT.

This clone was counted once. This chain links TRBV4-3 with TRBJ2-2; 10 bases fit TRBD2. This CDR3 is 17 amino acids long. Germline trimming cut 2 bases from V and 3 bases from J; bases unmatched to any gene: 6. From germline, CDR1 is LGHNA and CDR2 YSLEER. This CDR3 is CASSQLAGVIDTGELFF. The DNA for the CDR3 is TGCGCCAGCAGCCAACTAGCGGGAGTTATTGACACCGGGGAGCTGTTTTTT.

A single count supports this clone. The J gene is TRBJ2-2, the V gene TRBV6-1; TRBD1 might be the D (6 bases). CDR3 length: 14 residues. Trimming removed 7 bases at V and 6 bases at J, with 15 bases between. Germline CDR1 MNHNS, CDR2 SASEGT. The CDR3 sequence is CASKPGGESGELFF. The DNA for the CDR3 is TGTGCCAGCAAACCTGGGGGCGAGTCCGGGGAGCTGTTTTTT.

In this sample, this clone turned up once. This chain connects TRBV9 to TRBJ2-2; D is perhaps TRBD1 (6 bases). Germline CDR1 and CDR2: SGDLS and YYNGEE. Trimming shortened V by 5 bases and J by 2 bases, and 16 bases separated the two germline ends. CDR3 length: 16 residues. CDR3 bases: TGTGCCAGCAGTCACTCCGGGACATATAACACCGGGGAGCTGTTTTTT. As protein: CASSHSGTYNTGELFF.

The V gene is TRBV28, the J gene TRBJ1-1, with TRBD1 identical over 10 bases. Germline loops: CDR1 MDHEN, CDR2 SYDVKM. The length of the CDR3 is 15 residues. With V trimmed by 5 bases and J by 0 bases, 3 bases remained unmatched. The CDR3 sequence: CASSGTGEVNTEAFF. CDR3 nucleotide sequence: TGTGCCAGCAGTGGGACAGGGGAGGTGAACACTGAAGCTTTCTTT.

This clone has only a few counts. The chain recombines TRBV9 with TRBJ1-4; 8 bases align to TRBD1. Per the germline V gene, CDR1 is SGDLS and CDR2 is YYNGEE. The CDR3 extends over 19 amino acids. V lost 0 bases and J lost 1; bases outside the gene matches: 11. CDR3 amino acids: CASSVDLGQGIGTNEKLFF. The CDR3, as DNA: TGTGCCAGCAGCGTAGATCTTGGACAGGGAATTGGAACTAATGAAAAACTGTTTTTT.

The J gene is TRBJ2-7, the V gene TRBV27, with 9 bases aligning to TRBD1. Germline CDR1 MNHEY, CDR2 SMNVEV (reference sequence). The CDR3 spans 15 residues. J gave up 2 bases and V 6 bases, and 8 bases lay outside the gene matches. CDR3 sequence (DNA): TGTGCCAGCAGAACTTGGACAGGGGCAGCCTACGAGCAGTACTTC. It translates to CASRTWTGAAYEQYF.

Points on this clone: Other DNA sequences in the same sample also yield this CDR3. V usage is TRBV27 and J usage is TRBJ2-7; 8 nucleotides agree with TRBD1. The germline V gene has CDR1 MNHEY and CDR2 SMNVEV (reference sequence). This CDR3 contains 13 residues. V dropped 6 bases and J dropped 3; count of bases not matched to a gene: 4. CDR3 in DNA: TGTGCCAGCAGAAGGACAGGGAGCTACGAGCAGTACTTC. Its protein is CASRRTGSYEQYF.

V usage is TRBV28 and J usage is TRBJ1-5; a weak D match, TRBD1 (6 bases). The CDR3 is 19 amino acids. Germline V gives CDR1 MDHEN, CDR2 SYDVKM. Trimming took 2 bases from V and 5 from J, leaving 25 bases between them. CDR3 sequence reads: CASSLRVGAGMVRDQPQHF. The CDR3 bases are TGTGCCAGCAGTTTAAGGGTGGGGGCAGGGATGGTTCGTGATCAGCCCCAGCATTTT. Using reference TRBV28 and TRBJ1-5 for the parts outside the CDR3, the full variable domain is DVKVTQSSRYLVKRTGEKVFLECVQDMDHENMFWYRQDPGLGLRLIYFSYDVKMKEKGDIPEGYSVSREKKERFSLILESASTNQTSMYLCASSLRVGAGMVRDQPQHFGDGTRLSIL.

This chain uses TRBV30 with TRBJ1-2, with a tentative D call TRBD1 (5 bases). Per germline, CDR1 GTSNPN and CDR2 SVGIG (reference sequence). CDR3 size: 12 residues. V was pared by 3 bases and J by 6 bases, with 11 bases between. CDR3 nucleotides: TGTGCCTGGAGAGGTGGGGCCCATGGCTACACCTTC. It is translated as CAWRGGAHGYTF.

For this clone: Other DNA variants within this sample encode the same CDR3. The V gene is TRBV5-1, the J gene TRBJ1-5, with 7 bases matching TRBD1. The ends lost 0 bases at V and 6 bases at J; junction bases unmatched: 3. The CDR3 contains 14 residues. Germline V lookup: CDR1 SGHRS, CDR2 YFSETQ. CDR3 DNA sequence: TGCGCCAGCAGCTTGGAGGGGGCGGGTCAGCCCCAGCATTTT. Protein: CASSLEGAGQPQHF.

The gene calls are TRBV19 and TRBJ2-7; 10 nucleotides line up with TRBD2. V lost 5 bases and J lost 5; bases outside the gene matches: 9. CDR1 and CDR2 from the germline V gene are LNHDA and SQIVND (reference sequence). The CDR3 loop spans 15 amino acids. This CDR3 is CASSVRLAGENEQYF. CDR3 sequence (DNA): TGTGCCAGTAGTGTCCGGCTAGCGGGAGAGAACGAGCAGTACTTC.

This sequence joins TRBV9 and TRBJ2-5, with 7 bases fitting TRBD1. CDR3 size: 14 residues. Germline CDR1 reads SGDLS; CDR2 reads YYNGEE. The V gene end was trimmed by 6 bases and the J gene end by 5 bases; junction bases not matched to a gene: 10. CDR3 loop: CASNPTGVSETQYF. In nucleotides, the CDR3 is TGTGCCAGCAACCCCACAGGGGTTTCGGAGACCCAGTACTTC.

The V gene is TRBV11-3, the J gene TRBJ1-4, with no clear D. The CDR3 sequence is 17 residues long. Germline V CDR1 and CDR2: SGHNT, YENEEA. V was cut by 5 bases and J by 0 bases, with 16 bases left in between. The CDR3 here is CASSPDARGSTNEKLFF. CDR3 sequence (DNA): TGTGCCAGCAGCCCCGACGCGCGGGGTTCAACTAATGAAAAACTGTTTTTT.

The rearrangement uses TRBV6-6 and TRBJ1-4; D may be TRBD1 (6 bases). CDR1 and CDR2 (germline): MNHNY, SVGAGI (reference sequence). The CDR3 extends over 11 amino acids. The V end lost 8 bases, the J end lost 8 bases, and 9 bases lay between the germline ends. Here the CDR3 reads CASVRGEKLFF. The CDR3 nucleotides are TGTGCCAGCGTTAGGGGGGAAAAACTGTTTTTT.

The rearrangement joins TRBV11-2 to TRBJ2-5; D uncertain. The CDR3 length is 13 residues. V was trimmed by 3 bases and J by 1 base, leaving 6 bases between them. Germline V gene lookup returns CDR1 SGHAT and CDR2 FQNNGV. CDR3 DNA: TGTGCCAGCAGCTTGAAGCCCCAAGAGACCCAGTACTTC. Translation gives CASSLKPQETQYF.